Presented here are 14 T cell receptor beta chains from one specimen sequenced in a study of T-cell reconstitution after alpha-beta-depleted transplantation in children. Library preparation (for TCRbeta) was performed with unique molecular identifiers. TCRdb redid the calling of the PCR reads with MiXCR, one entry per CDR3 protein. The sample has about 110,000 distinct CDR3 sequences; under 13% are singletons. The sequenced sample was PBMCs from the stem cell graft donor, obtained from the stem cell graft. The receptors originated from a human donor who donated a stem cell graft to a child with acute lymphoblastic leukemia.

The sample holds many counts of this clonotype. The chain uses TRBV28 and TRBJ2-5; 16 nucleotides match TRBD2. V shed 6 bases, J shed 5 bases, and the junction held 9 bases outside the gene matches. From germline, CDR1 is MDHEN and CDR2 SYDVKM. The CDR3 loop spans 17 amino acids. The CDR3 DNA sequence: TGTGCCAGCAGCCTCTCGGGACTAGCGGGAGGGCAGGAGACCCAGTACTTC. It is translated as CASSLSGLAGGQETQYF. Based on the CDR3 plus reference TRBV28 and TRBJ2-5, the full variable domain is DVKVTQSSRYLVKRTGEKVFLECVQDMDHENMFWYRQDPGLGLRLIYFSYDVKMKEKGDIPEGYSVSREKKERFSLILESASTNQTSMYLCASSLSGLAGGQETQYFGPGTRLLVL.

This clonotype was detected only a few times. This sequence may be a read error, since a much larger clone differs from it by one base. This chain joins TRBV2 and TRBJ1-1; D gene ambiguous. Germline CDR1 reads SNHLY; CDR2 reads FYNNEI. Trimming removed 1 base from V and 3 bases from J, with 3 bases in between. The CDR3 runs to 12 residues. DNA of the CDR3: TGTGCCAGCAGTGAAGGGTACACTGAAGCTTTCTTT. This codes for CASSEGYTEAFF.

This clonotype was observed many times. The gene calls are TRBV6-5 and TRBJ2-7; 9 nucleotides agree with TRBD2. Germline lookup yields CDR1 MNHEY and CDR2 SVGAGI. The trim removed 4 bases at V and 3 bases at J, leaving 1 base unmatched. The CDR3 covers 13 residues. The DNA of the CDR3 is TGTGCCAGCAGTTTTAGCGGGGGCTACGAGCAGTACTTC. Protein sequence: CASSFSGGYEQYF.

Ten or more counts support this clonotype. The chain carries TRBV7-9 and TRBJ1-4, with no clear D. Germline V lookup: CDR1 SEHNR, CDR2 FQNEAQ (reference sequence). The CDR3 extends over 11 amino acids. Trimming took 3 bases from V and 6 from J, leaving 2 bases between them. CDR3 sequence: CASSFYEKLFF. DNA for the CDR3: TGTGCCAGCAGCTTCTATGAAAAACTGTTTTTT.

This clonotype has at least ten counts. This chain uses TRBV10-3 with TRBJ2-7; 11 bases are a match to TRBD2. The CDR3 length is 15 residues. The germline V gene encodes CDR1 ENHRY and CDR2 SYGVKD. Germline trimming cut 2 bases from V and 2 bases from J; bases unmatched to any gene: 2. CDR3 sequence: CAISEGLAGAYEQYF. The CDR3, as DNA: TGTGCCATCAGTGAGGGACTAGCGGGTGCCTACGAGCAGTACTTC.

This clonotype was detected ten times or more. The chain links TRBV7-2 to TRBJ1-1; D is perhaps TRBD1 (5 bases). The CDR3 has 15 residues. Trimming left V 5 bases short and J 0 bases short, with 13 bases between. Germline V lookup: CDR1 SGHTA, CDR2 FQGNSA. CDR3 region: CASSPGGRLNTEAFF. Here the CDR3 DNA reads TGTGCCAGCAGCCCGGGGGGGAGGCTGAACACTGAAGCTTTCTTT.

This clonotype has ten or more counts. This chain joins TRBV20-1 and TRBJ1-5; maybe TRBD1 (6 bases). V was cut by 5 bases and J by 7 bases, with 15 bases left in between. This CDR3 has 13 residues. Looked up from germline, CDR1 is DFQATT and CDR2 is SNEGSKA (reference sequence). The CDR3 coding sequence is TGCAGTGCTGTTGAAGGGGGTAACCAGCCCCAGCATTTT. Translated, it gives CSAVEGGNQPQHF.

The chain carries TRBV19 and TRBJ1-6, with D possibly being TRBD1 (6 bases). Germline loops: CDR1 LNHDA, CDR2 SQIVND (reference sequence). The CDR3 covers 15 residues. V shed 3 bases and J shed 10 bases, with 16 bases lying between them. In DNA form, the CDR3 reads TGTGCCAGTAGTATCCGGCACAGGGTTGGATCACCCCTCCACTTT. Translating gives CASSIRHRVGSPLHF.

This clonotype was counted many times. The rearrangement uses TRBV7-9 and TRBJ2-1; D may be TRBD2 (6 bases). The CDR3 has 14 amino acids. Deletions cut 5 bases from V and 9 bases from J, with 17 bases between. CDR1 SEHNR and CDR2 FQNEAQ come from the germline V gene (reference sequence). CDR3: CASSLVRGYSEQFF. CDR3 nucleotide sequence: TGTGCCAGCAGCCTCGTCCGGGGGTATAGTGAGCAGTTCTTC.

As concerns this clonotype: A clone one base away is much larger, so this may be a read error. The chain links TRBV18 to TRBJ2-3; D possibly corresponds to TRBD1 (5 bases). The CDR3 sequence is 14 residues long. Trimming removed 2 bases at V and 7 bases at J, with 13 bases between. Germline loops: CDR1 KGHSH, CDR2 LQKENI. CDR3 region: CASSPARESNTQYF. For the CDR3, the DNA is TGTGCCAGCTCACCAGCCAGGGAATCGAATACGCAGTATTTT.

This clonotype was detected ten times or more. The CDR3 region is CASSRDSNYNEQFF. The CDR3 DNA follows: TGTGCCAGCAGCCGGGACTCTAATTACAATGAGCAGTTCTTC. The V gene is TRBV12-3 or TRBV12-4, the J gene TRBJ2-1; tentatively, D is TRBD2 (6 bases). The V and J ends lost 6 bases and 4 bases respectively, with 13 bases between them. This CDR3 is 14 amino acids long.

This clonotype was recorded many times. The CDR3 coding sequence is TGTGCCAGCAGTGATTCAACAGTTACCTACGAGCAGTACTTC. Translated, it gives CASSDSTVTYEQYF. The chain combines TRBV28 with TRBJ2-7; D call uncertain. Germline V lookup: CDR1 MDHEN, CDR2 SYDVKM. The CDR3 is made up of 14 amino acids. V lost 5 bases and J 2 bases, leaving 13 bases between the germline ends.

This clonotype was recorded many times. The chain has TRBV7-2 and TRBJ1-4; a possible D gene is TRBD1 (6 bases). Germline-derived CDR1 and CDR2 are SGHTA and FQGNSA. The CDR3 extends over 15 amino acids. V lost 5 bases, J lost 0 bases, and 10 bases lay in between. For the CDR3, the DNA is TGTGCCAGCAGCAAGCGACAGGCAACTAATGAAAAACTGTTTTTT. As protein: CASSKRQATNEKLFF. Full variable domain (missing parts from reference TRBV7-2 and TRBJ1-4): GAGVSQSPSNKVTEKGKDVELRCDPISGHTALYWYRQSLGQGLEFLIYFQGNSAPDKSGLPSDRFSAERTGGSVSTLTIQRTQQEDSAVYLCASSKRQATNEKLFFGSGTQLSVL.

Ten or more counts support this clonotype. Here the CDR3 reads CASSLTNFGNTIYF. DNA of the CDR3: TGTGCCAGCAGCTTAACGAACTTTGGAAACACCATATATTTT. The V gene is TRBV7-6, the J gene TRBJ1-3; D gene unclear. V was shortened by 2 bases and J by 3 bases, with 8 bases between the two germline ends. Germline V gene data show CDR1 as SGHVS and CDR2 as FNYEAQ. The CDR3 runs 14 residues.